The present T cell receptor beta chain was sequenced within a study of early T cells in non-severe SARS-CoV-2 infection. Individual cDNA molecules each received unique molecular identifiers attached to them. MiXCR, applied by TCRdb to the 5' RACE reads, yields one record per CDR3 protein. The table lists 50,000 to 60,000 distinct CDR3 sequences, 8.5% to 10% of them singletons. This clonotype was counted between two and nine times. Its cognate antigen is unknown. General study points: Lookups in VDJdb leaned toward anti-spike CD8 responses and missed private and CD4 specificities.

The material sequenced was whole blood, taken at baseline. The clonotype comes from an adult who was a healthcare worker with PCR-confirmed SARS-CoV-2 infection or an uninfected control (not recorded which).

CDR3 in amino acids: CASSLPGSSYNEQFF. CDR3 nucleotides: TGTGCCAGCAGCTTGCCCGGCAGCTCCTACAATGAGCAGTTCTTC. This chain uses TRBV5-6 with TRBJ2-1; D is uncertain. V lost 1 base and J 0 bases, leaving 8 bases between the germline ends. The CDR3 loop spans 15 amino acids. Germline CDR1 reads SGHDT; CDR2 reads YYEEEE.